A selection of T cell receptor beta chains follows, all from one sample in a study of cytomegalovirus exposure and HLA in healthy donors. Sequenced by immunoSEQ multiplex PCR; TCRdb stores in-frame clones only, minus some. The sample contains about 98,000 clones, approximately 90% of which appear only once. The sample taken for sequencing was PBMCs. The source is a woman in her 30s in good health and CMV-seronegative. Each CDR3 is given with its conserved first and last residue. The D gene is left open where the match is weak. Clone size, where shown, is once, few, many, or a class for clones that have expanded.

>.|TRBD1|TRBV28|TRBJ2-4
TGTGCCAGTTCTCCGGGACAGCTAGCCAAAAACATTCAGTACTTC
CASSPGQLAKNIQYF
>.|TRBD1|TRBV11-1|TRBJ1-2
TGTGCCAGCAGCTGGGACAGCTATGGCTACACCTTC
CASSWDSYGYTF
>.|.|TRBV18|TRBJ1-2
TGTGCCGGAAGGACTACTTCAGGCAGTGGCTACACCTTC
CAGRTTSGSGYTF
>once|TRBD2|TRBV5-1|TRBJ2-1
TGCGCCAGCAGCCCAGGACTAGCGGGGATCAATGAGCAGTTCTTC
CASSPGLAGINEQFF
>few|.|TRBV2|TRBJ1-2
TGTGCCAGCGGCCGAGGGAACTATGGCTACACCTTC
CASGRGNYGYTF
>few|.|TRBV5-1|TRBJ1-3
TGCGCCAGCAGGCCCGGTTTCTCTGGAAACACCATATATTTT
CASRPGFSGNTIYF
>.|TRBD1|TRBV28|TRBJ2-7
TGTGCCAGCAGTGCTCCGGGACAGGGAAAATCCTACGAGCAGTACTTC
CASSAPGQGKSYEQYF
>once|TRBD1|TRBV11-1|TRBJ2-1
TGTGCCAGCGGACCGGGACAGGGTATATCCTACAATGAGCAGTTCTTC
CASGPGQGISYNEQFF
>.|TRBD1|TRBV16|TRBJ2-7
TGTGCCAGCAGCCAACGGGCCGGGACAGGGCCCTCCTACGAGCAGTACTTC
CASSQRAGTGPSYEQYF
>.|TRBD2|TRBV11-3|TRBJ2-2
TGTGCCAGCAGTTCTGGGACTAGCGGGAACACCGGGGAGCTGTTTTTT
CASSSGTSGNTGELFF